These 22 T cell receptor beta chains came from one sample sequenced in a study of identical twins. TCRdb analysed the 5' RACE reads with MiXCR anew, one entry per CDR3 protein. Of 750,000 to 950,000 distinct CDR3 sequences listed, 10% to 15% are singletons. The data were also submitted as part of a second study, on yellow fever vaccine responses in identical twins.

Sequenced: PBMCs. The receptors stem from a woman under 30 in good health.

This clonotype was seen ten or more times. This chain joins TRBV7-9 and TRBJ2-7; maybe TRBD2 (6 bases). The germline V gene encodes CDR1 SEHNR and CDR2 FQNEAQ (reference sequence). CDR3 length equals 14 residues. V shed 5 bases and J shed 3 bases, with 14 bases lying between them. CDR3 sequence reads: CASSPPTSRYEQYF. DNA for the CDR3: TGTGCCAGCAGCCCCCCTACTAGCCGCTACGAGCAGTACTTC.

There are a few counts of this clonotype. The V call is TRBV7-9, the J call TRBJ2-5; D call uncertain. V lost 2 bases, J lost 5 bases, and 9 bases lay in between. CDR1 is SEHNR, CDR2 FQNEAQ, per germline (reference sequence). This CDR3 is 13 amino acids long. The CDR3 nucleotides are TGTGCCAGCAGCTTACAGTGGTGGGAGACCCAGTACTTC. Encoded protein: CASSLQWWETQYF.

The chain links TRBV24-1 to TRBJ1-2, with D unresolved. The CDR3 loop spans 13 amino acids. V was clipped by 7 bases and J by 0 bases, with 8 bases between them. Germline CDR1 is KGHDR and CDR2 is SFDVKD. The CDR3 bases are TGTGCCACCAGCCCCTCAGCTAACTATGGCTACACCTTC. As protein: CATSPSANYGYTF.

The chain combines TRBV20-1 with TRBJ2-6; 8 bases agree with TRBD1. From germline, CDR1 is DFQATT and CDR2 SNEGSKA (reference sequence). J was trimmed by 0 bases and V by 0 bases; bases with no gene match: 7. CDR3 length: 18 residues. As DNA, the CDR3 is TGCAGTGCTAGAGATCTAACAGGGGGTCCCTCTGGGGCCAACGTCCTGACTTTC. This sequence encodes CSARDLTGGPSGANVLTF.

The gene calls are TRBV6-1 and TRBJ2-4, with 8 bases matching TRBD2. The J segment lost 10 bases and the V segment lost 6 bases, leaving 14 bases of the junction unmatched. The CDR3 spans 15 residues. Germline V gene data show CDR1 as MNHNS and CDR2 as SASEGT. The CDR3 sequence: CASSTTLTSVTIQYF. CDR3 in DNA: TGTGCCAGCAGCACCACCCTGACTAGCGTAACGATTCAGTACTTC.

The sample holds many counts of this clonotype. The rearrangement uses TRBV7-9 and TRBJ2-4; TRBD1 might be the D (6 bases). The germline V gene encodes CDR1 SEHNR and CDR2 FQNEAQ (reference sequence). V was clipped by 5 bases and J by 14 bases, with 16 bases between them. CDR3 length: 12 amino acids. The CDR3 region is CASSPGRQAKYF. For the CDR3, the DNA is TGTGCCAGCAGCCCCGGCCGACAGGCGAAGTACTTC. The variable domain in full, completed from reference TRBV7-9 and TRBJ2-4, reads DTGVSQNPRHKITKRGQNVTFRCDPISEHNRLYWYRQTLGQGPEFLTYFQNEAQLEKSRLLSDRFSAERPKGSFSTLEIQRTEQGDSAMYLCASSPGRQAKYFGAGTRLSVL.

This clonotype was seen more than once but under ten times. V gene TRBV29-1 combines with J gene TRBJ2-2, with TRBD1 matching over 9 bases. The CDR3 is 14 amino acids. After removal of 6 bases from V and 4 bases from J, the junction contained 6 bases not matched to a gene. Germline CDR1 and CDR2: SQVTM and ANQGSEA. The CDR3 DNA follows: TGCAGCGTGGGGACAGGGAGTAGCACCGGGGAGCTGTTTTTT. It is translated as CSVGTGSSTGELFF.

This clonotype occurred many times. V is TRBV12-3 or TRBV12-4 and J is TRBJ2-1; D call uncertain. V lost 7 bases, J lost 0 bases, and 10 bases lay in between. The CDR3 sequence is 14 residues long. CDR3 protein: CASKSVHSYNEQFF. Written as DNA, the CDR3 is TGTGCCAGCAAAAGCGTTCACTCCTACAATGAGCAGTTCTTC.

V is TRBV7-2 and J is TRBJ1-4; D is ambiguous. V was shortened by 5 bases and J by 8 bases, with 9 bases between the two germline ends. The CDR3 totals 12 residues. Germline V gives CDR1 SGHTA, CDR2 FQGNSA. CDR3 sequence (DNA): TGTGCCAGCAGCATTCACACAGAAAAACTGTTTTTT. The encoded protein is CASSIHTEKLFF.

As for this clonotype: Sequence at one end of the junction differs from germline and may be a read error. The chain combines TRBV7-6 with TRBJ2-7, with TRBD1 matching over 7 bases. CDR3 length: 19 residues. Germline loops: CDR1 SGHVS, CDR2 FNYEAQ. The CDR3, as DNA: TGTGCCAGCAGCCTAGCCCCTCCGGGACAGCCAAAATTCTCCTACGAGCAGTACTTC. Encoded protein: CASSLAPPGQPKFSYEQYF.

The CDR3 DNA is TGTGCCAGCAGCTTAGGACAAAAAGCGGGAGTGCTGGAGACCCAGTACTTC. Its protein is CASSLGQKAGVLETQYF. The chain combines TRBV11-2 with TRBJ2-5, with TRBD2 matching 8 bases. V gave up 1 base and J gave up 5 bases; unmatched junction bases: 12. Looked up from germline, CDR1 is SGHAT and CDR2 is FQNNGV. The CDR3 contains 17 residues.

CDR3 protein: CASSLGGTNSYNEQFF. The CDR3 coding sequence is TGTGCCAGCAGTTTAGGGGGTACCAACTCCTACAATGAGCAGTTCTTC. The J gene is TRBJ2-1, the V gene TRBV12-3 or TRBV12-4; no clear D gene. V was shortened by 1 base and J by 0 bases, with 10 bases between the two germline ends. This CDR3 has 16 residues.

The sample holds a few counts of this clonotype. For the CDR3, the DNA is TGTGCCACCAGTGATTTGCGGGGGACTAGCGGGAGTAGTATAGCGGGTACGCAGTATTTT. Translation: CATSDLRGTSGSSIAGTQYF. This chain uses TRBV24-1 with TRBJ2-3; TRBD2 matches 14 bases. Germline trimming cut 0 bases from V and 8 bases from J; bases unmatched to any gene: 15. The CDR3 length is 20 residues. Germline V gives CDR1 KGHDR, CDR2 SFDVKD.

Only one count was recorded for this clonotype. The rearrangement joins TRBV5-1 to TRBJ2-7; 8 bases agree with TRBD1. Trimming took 4 bases from V and 0 from J; bases not matched to a gene: 6. The CDR3 covers 15 residues. In germline, CDR1 is SGHRS, CDR2 YFSETQ. The CDR3 DNA reads as TGCGCCAGCAGCAGTCGACAGGGGCGCTCCTACGAGCAGTACTTC. It specifies CASSSRQGRSYEQYF. Full variable domain (rest looked up from reference TRBV5-1 and TRBJ2-7): KAGVTQTPRYLIKTRGQQVTLSCSPISGHRSVSWYQQTPGQGLQFLFEYFSETQRNKGNFPGRFSGRQFSNSRSEMNVSTLELGDSALYLCASSSRQGRSYEQYFGPGTRLTVT.

V and J are TRBV7-9 and TRBJ2-5; D call uncertain. CDR1 and CDR2 (germline): SEHNR, FQNEAQ (reference sequence). There are 15 residues in the CDR3. The germline V and J ends were trimmed by 5 bases and 4 bases, with 17 bases remaining between them. The CDR3 DNA reads as TGTGCCAGCAGCACGCAAGGTTGGGTTGGAGAGACCCAGTACTTC. Translated: CASSTQGWVGETQYF.

This chain joins TRBV3-1 and TRBJ1-1, with a weak D call TRBD1 (6 bases). In germline, CDR1 is LGHDT, CDR2 YNNKEL (reference sequence). V dropped 7 bases and J dropped 5 bases, with 20 bases sitting between them. There are 15 residues in the CDR3. The CDR3: CASTLGGLRGTEAFF. In nucleotides, the CDR3 is TGTGCCAGCACCCTCGGGGGGCTTCGGGGTACTGAAGCTTTCTTT.

This clonotype showed up many times. The chain uses TRBV28 and TRBJ2-5; a weak D match, TRBD1 (6 bases). Per the germline V gene, CDR1 is MDHEN and CDR2 is SYDVKM. Trimming cost V 6 bases and J 4 bases, with 9 bases left between them. CDR3 length equals 12 residues. The chain's CDR3 is CASSSDRETQYF. CDR3 sequence (DNA): TGTGCCAGCAGCTCGGACAGAGAGACCCAGTACTTC.

This chain uses TRBV6-5 with TRBJ1-5, with TRBD1 matching 9 bases. Germline loops: CDR1 MNHEY, CDR2 SVGAGI. CDR3 size: 16 residues. V dropped 0 bases and J dropped 7; count of bases not matched to a gene: 7. The CDR3 loop reads CASSYSKDRGIQPQHF. The DNA for the CDR3 is TGTGCCAGCAGTTACTCGAAGGACAGGGGAATACAGCCCCAGCATTTT.

This clonotype was counted many times. V is TRBV15 and J is TRBJ2-1, with 9 bases lining up with TRBD1. J lost 7 bases, V lost 0 bases, and 7 bases had no gene match. Germline CDR1 and CDR2: LNHNV and YYDKDF (reference sequence). The CDR3 extends over 16 amino acids. The CDR3 DNA follows: TGTGCCACCAGCAGAGACCCGGGACAGGGTAGAAATGAGCAGTTCTTC. Amino acid sequence: CATSRDPGQGRNEQFF.

This clonotype was recorded at least ten times. CDR3: CASSLVDPSDTQYF. The CDR3 nucleotides are TGCGCCAGCAGCTTGGTTGACCCTTCGGATACGCAGTATTTT. The chain carries TRBV5-1 and TRBJ2-3, with D uncertain. Germline CDR1 and CDR2: SGHRS and YFSETQ. The V end lost 0 bases, the J end lost 6 bases, and 11 bases lay between the germline ends. The length of the CDR3 is 14 residues. Complete variable domain (other parts from reference TRBV5-1 and TRBJ2-3): KAGVTQTPRYLIKTRGQQVTLSCSPISGHRSVSWYQQTPGQGLQFLFEYFSETQRNKGNFPGRFSGRQFSNSRSEMNVSTLELGDSALYLCASSLVDPSDTQYFGPGTRLTVL.

The V gene is TRBV3-1, the J gene TRBJ2-5; 10 nucleotides agree with TRBD1. Germline CDR1 and CDR2: LGHDT and YNNKEL (reference sequence). The CDR3 runs to 15 residues. The junction had 5 bases not matched to a gene; V was cut back by 3 bases and J by 4 bases. The CDR3: CASSHPTGGTETQYF. The CDR3 bases are TGTGCCAGCAGCCATCCGACAGGGGGCACAGAGACCCAGTACTTC.

The sample holds a few counts of this clonotype. The chain employs TRBV7-6 and TRBJ2-5, with D perhaps TRBD2 (5 bases). This CDR3 is 14 amino acids long. CDR1 is SGHVS and CDR2 is FNYEAQ in the germline V gene. With 5 bases removed from V and 7 bases from J, the gap between germline ends came to 17 bases. The CDR3 DNA reads as TGTGCCAGCAGCCTACCCGGAGGAGTGGGGACCCAGTACTTC. Translated, it gives CASSLPGGVGTQYF.